The T cell receptor (beta chain) under discussion was sequenced for a study of blood T cell repertoires in COVID-19 (dated by TCRdb to the early 2020s). Study-wide context: The collaborator samples originated in the United States, Italy and Spain and spanned the acute and convalescent phases of COVID-19. The material from the prospective study consisted of cDNA or gDNA derived from T cells, B-cell-depleted T cells, or PBMCs. The dataset comprised deeply sampled blood TCRbeta repertoires from subjects exposed to, actively infected with, or recovered from COVID-19. The repertoires were made available in a free public database intended to serve as a resource for research on the immune response to SARS-CoV-2. Samples were obtained from the ongoing ImmuneRACE study (first 160 participants) and from about 1,300 subjects provided by 6 global collaborators. Nearly every sample came with metadata listing a de-identified subject ID, COVID-19 status, age in years and sex. Where available, HLA class I and class II types were obtained from metadata supplied by the sample provider rather than from assay-based typing.

Summary of the overall study and its limitations: The quantity of clinical and demographic metadata differed by source and by participant and was supplied without curation.

This clone appeared once. The antigen it recognizes is unknown. The sample holds no much larger clone one base away, and base qualities are not on file. The collaborating institutions used their own protocols to collect whole blood in K2EDTA tubes. For TCRbeta analysis, collaborator samples were shipped as frozen whole blood, as isolated PBMCs, or as DNA extracted from either sample type. TCRbeta CDR3 regions were amplified from genomic DNA using the immunoSEQ Assay, a bias-controlled multiplex PCR. The authors' analysis ran thus. The number of nucleated cells in each sample was estimated from the amplification of reference gene primers within the assay. To quantify the absolute abundance of each unique TCRbeta CDR3 rearrangement, sequence reads were collapsed and filtered. For each sample, productive Simpson clonality was calculated as the square root of Simpson's diversity index over productive rearrangements. This immuneACCESS table, as held by TCRdb, lists in-frame sequences with V and J called but not all clones. Of the missing ones, under half trace to an unresolved V gene in checked studies; the others have no known cause. V and J calls plus clone size are reproduced from that table; the DNA served to infer D and trimming. This sample has approximately 240,000 clones in its table, and approximately 80% of those were observed once. Clones ranked in the top ten supply 4% of the sample.

The germline V gene (reference sequence) yields MNHEY for CDR1 and SMNVEV for CDR2. V is trimmed back by 3 bases and J by 6 bases, and the junction contains 2 bases that no gene match accounts for. The CDR3 has 14 amino acids, counting the end cysteine and phenylalanine. Only the CDR3 DNA is retained, 42 bases long and in frame from the first base. Input material: peripheral blood. The TCR was taken from a woman between 35 and 50 years old with active or convalescent COVID-19. Recombination linked TRBV27 to TRBJ1-5, and 10 junctional nucleotides match TRBD1. CDR3 reads: CASSLGQGSQPQHF. The base sequence is TGTGCCAGCAGTTTGGGACAGGGGAGTCAGCCCCAGCATTTT.